Only a few counts were recorded for the clone carrying this TCR beta chain. The antigen is undetermined. This sample stems from a study of metastatic and nonmetastatic thyroid tumors. Study overall: Repertoire data that came from the blood and tumor or nodule tissue of malignant and benign thyroid patients were compared. Study-wide findings and caveats: It was reportedly found that TCR beta diversity was significantly higher in malignant thyroid tumors than in benign nodules, a difference seen in both blood and tumor samples.

No patient had received any treatment before thyroid surgery. TCRdb re-called the PCR reads via MiXCR. The repertoire holds tens of thousands of clones, with 20% to 25% as singletons. Germline values: CDR1 MNHNS, CDR2 SASEGT. V was pared by 7 bases and J by 3 bases, with 6 bases of the junction left unmatched. This CDR3 is built from 14 residues. The material sequenced was tumor tissue. The gene calls are TRBV6-1 and TRBJ2-7, with 10 bases matching TRBD2. The receptor's source is a female donor with papillary thyroid cancer or a benign thyroid nodule (not recorded which). Some clones in this sample may be carry-over from other donors' samples. DNA for the CDR3: TGTGCCAGCACTCCTAGCGGGAGCGTCTACGAGCAGTACTTC. It yields the protein CASTPSGSVYEQYF.